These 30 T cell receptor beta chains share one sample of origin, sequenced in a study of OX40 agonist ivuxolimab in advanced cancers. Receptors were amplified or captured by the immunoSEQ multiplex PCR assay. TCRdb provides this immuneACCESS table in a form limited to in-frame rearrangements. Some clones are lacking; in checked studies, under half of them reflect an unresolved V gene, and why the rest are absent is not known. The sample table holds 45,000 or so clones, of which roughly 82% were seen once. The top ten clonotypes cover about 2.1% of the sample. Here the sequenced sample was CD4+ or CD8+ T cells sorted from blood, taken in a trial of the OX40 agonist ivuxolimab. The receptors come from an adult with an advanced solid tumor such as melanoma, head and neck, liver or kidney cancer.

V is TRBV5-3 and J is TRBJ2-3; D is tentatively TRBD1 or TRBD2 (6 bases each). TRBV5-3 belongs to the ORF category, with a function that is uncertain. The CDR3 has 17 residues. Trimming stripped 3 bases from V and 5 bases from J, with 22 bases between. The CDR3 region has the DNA TGTGCCAGAAGCTCAGGGGAGGACACCGGGACTCTAGATACGCAGTATTTT. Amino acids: CARSSGEDTGTLDTQYF.

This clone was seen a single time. DNA for the CDR3: TGTGCCAGTAGTCCCCCGGGAGGGGAGGGTGAAAAACTGTTTTTT. The encoded protein is CASSPPGGEGEKLFF. This sequence joins TRBV19 and TRBJ1-4; TRBD1 is a possible D gene (5 bases). The germline gives CDR1 LNHDA, CDR2 SQIVND (reference sequence). The V end was cut by 5 bases, the J end by 7 bases, with 17 bases between. This CDR3 comprises 15 residues.

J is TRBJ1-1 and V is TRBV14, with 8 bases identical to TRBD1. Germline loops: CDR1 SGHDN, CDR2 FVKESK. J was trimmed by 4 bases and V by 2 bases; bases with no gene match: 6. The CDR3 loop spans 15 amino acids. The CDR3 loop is CASSQRTGSGTEAFF. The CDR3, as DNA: TGTGCCAGCAGCCAACGGACAGGGTCGGGCACTGAAGCTTTCTTT.

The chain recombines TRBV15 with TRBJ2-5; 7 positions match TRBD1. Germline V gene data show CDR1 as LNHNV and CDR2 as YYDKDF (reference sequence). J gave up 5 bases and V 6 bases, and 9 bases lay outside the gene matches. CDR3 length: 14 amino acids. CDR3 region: CATSSQGGTETQYF. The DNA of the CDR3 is TGTGCCACCAGTTCTCAAGGGGGCACGGAGACCCAGTACTTC.

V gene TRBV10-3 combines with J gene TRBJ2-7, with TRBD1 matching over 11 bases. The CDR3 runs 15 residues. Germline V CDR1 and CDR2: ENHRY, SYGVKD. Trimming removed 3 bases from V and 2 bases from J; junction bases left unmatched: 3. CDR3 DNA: TGTGCCATCAGTGACCGGACAGGGGGCGCCTACGAGCAGTACTTC. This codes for CAISDRTGGAYEQYF.

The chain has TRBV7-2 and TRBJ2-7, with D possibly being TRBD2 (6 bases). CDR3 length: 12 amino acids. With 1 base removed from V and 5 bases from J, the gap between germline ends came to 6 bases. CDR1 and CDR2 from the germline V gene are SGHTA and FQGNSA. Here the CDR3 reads CASSLGGDEQYF. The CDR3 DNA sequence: TGTGCCAGCAGCTTAGGGGGGGACGAGCAGTACTTC.

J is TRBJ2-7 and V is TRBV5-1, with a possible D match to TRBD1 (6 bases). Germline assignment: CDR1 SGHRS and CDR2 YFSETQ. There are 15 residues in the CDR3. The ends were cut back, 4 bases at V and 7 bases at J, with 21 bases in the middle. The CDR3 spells CASSHDDRRPKEQYF. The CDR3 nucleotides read TGCGCCAGCAGCCATGACGACAGGAGACCTAAAGAGCAGTACTTC.

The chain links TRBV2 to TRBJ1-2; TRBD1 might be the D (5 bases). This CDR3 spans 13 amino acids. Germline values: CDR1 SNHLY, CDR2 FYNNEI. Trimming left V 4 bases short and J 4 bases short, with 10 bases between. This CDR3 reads CASSVAGSYGYTF. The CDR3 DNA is TGTGCCAGCAGTGTGGCAGGGAGCTATGGCTACACCTTC.

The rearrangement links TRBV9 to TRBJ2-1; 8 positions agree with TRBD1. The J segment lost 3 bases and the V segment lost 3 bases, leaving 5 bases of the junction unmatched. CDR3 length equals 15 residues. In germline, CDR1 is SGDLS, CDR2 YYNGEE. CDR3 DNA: TGTGCCAGCAGCGAACGGGACAGGCTCTACAATGAGCAGTTCTTC. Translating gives CASSERDRLYNEQFF.

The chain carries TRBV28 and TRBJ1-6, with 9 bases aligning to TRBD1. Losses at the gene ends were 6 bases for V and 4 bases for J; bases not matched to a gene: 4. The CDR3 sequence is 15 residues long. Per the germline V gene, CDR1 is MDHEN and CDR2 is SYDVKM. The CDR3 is CASRQGAGYNSPLHF. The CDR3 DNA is TGTGCCAGCAGACAGGGGGCAGGATATAATTCACCCCTCCACTTT.

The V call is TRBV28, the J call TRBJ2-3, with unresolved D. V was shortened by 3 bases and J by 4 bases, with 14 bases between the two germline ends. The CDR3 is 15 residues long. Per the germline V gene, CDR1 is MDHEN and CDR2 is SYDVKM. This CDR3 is CASSFPVGSADTQYF. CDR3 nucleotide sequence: TGTGCCAGCAGTTTTCCGGTGGGAAGCGCAGATACGCAGTATTTT.

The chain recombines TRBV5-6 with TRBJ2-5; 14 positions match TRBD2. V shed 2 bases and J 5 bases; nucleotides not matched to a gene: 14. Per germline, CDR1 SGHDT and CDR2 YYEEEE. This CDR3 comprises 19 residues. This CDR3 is CASSFKTSGGAEGSETQYF. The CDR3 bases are TGTGCCAGCAGCTTTAAGACTAGCGGGGGGGCCGAGGGTTCGGAGACCCAGTACTTC.

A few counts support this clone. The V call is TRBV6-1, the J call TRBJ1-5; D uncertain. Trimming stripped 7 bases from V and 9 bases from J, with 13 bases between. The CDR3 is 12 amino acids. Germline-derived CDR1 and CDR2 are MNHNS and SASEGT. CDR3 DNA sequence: TGTGCCAGCAACCAACCAGGAGGGCCCCAGCATTTT. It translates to CASNQPGGPQHF.

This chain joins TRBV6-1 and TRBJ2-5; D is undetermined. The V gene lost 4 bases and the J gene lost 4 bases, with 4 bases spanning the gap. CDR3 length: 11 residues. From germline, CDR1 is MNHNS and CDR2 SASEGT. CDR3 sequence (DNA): TGTGCCAGCAGTGCCGGAGAGACCCAGTACTTC. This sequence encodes CASSAGETQYF.

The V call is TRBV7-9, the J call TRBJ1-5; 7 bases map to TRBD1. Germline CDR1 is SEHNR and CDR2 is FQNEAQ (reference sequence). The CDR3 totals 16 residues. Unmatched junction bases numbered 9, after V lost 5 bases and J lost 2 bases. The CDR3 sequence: CASSPPSGTGNQPQHF. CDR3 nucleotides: TGTGCCAGCAGCCCCCCATCCGGGACAGGCAATCAGCCCCAGCATTTT.

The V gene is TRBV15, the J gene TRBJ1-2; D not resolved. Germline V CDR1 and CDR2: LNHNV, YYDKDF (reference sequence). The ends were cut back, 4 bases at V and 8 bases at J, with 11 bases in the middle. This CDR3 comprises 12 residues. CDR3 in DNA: TGTGCCACCAGCAACCATAGCCGCGGCTACACCTTC. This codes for CATSNHSRGYTF.

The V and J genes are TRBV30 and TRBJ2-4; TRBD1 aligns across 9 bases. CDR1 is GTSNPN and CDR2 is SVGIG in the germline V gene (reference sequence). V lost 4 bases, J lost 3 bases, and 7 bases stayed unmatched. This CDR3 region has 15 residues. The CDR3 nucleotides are TGTGCCTGGAACAGGGGGCTTTTTGGCAAAAACATTCAGTACTTC. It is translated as CAWNRGLFGKNIQYF.

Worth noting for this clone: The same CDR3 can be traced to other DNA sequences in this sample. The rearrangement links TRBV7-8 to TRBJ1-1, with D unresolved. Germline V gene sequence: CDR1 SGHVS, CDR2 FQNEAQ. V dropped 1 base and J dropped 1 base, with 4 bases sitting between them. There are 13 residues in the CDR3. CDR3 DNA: TGTGCCAGCAGCTTAGATAGGAACACTGAAGCTTTCTTT. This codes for CASSLDRNTEAFF.

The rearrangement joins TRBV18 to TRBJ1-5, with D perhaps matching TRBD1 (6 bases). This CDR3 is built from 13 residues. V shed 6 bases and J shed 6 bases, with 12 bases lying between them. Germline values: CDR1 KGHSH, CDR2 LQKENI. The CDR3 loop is CASSERGTQPQHF. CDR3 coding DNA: TGTGCCAGCTCTGAAAGGGGGACTCAGCCCCAGCATTTT.

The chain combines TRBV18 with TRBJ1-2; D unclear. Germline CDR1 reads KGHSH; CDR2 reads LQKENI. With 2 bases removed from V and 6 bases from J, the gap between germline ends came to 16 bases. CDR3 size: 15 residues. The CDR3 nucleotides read TGTGCCAGCTCACCAATAGTCGGCGCGAGGGATGGCTACACCTTC. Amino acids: CASSPIVGARDGYTF.

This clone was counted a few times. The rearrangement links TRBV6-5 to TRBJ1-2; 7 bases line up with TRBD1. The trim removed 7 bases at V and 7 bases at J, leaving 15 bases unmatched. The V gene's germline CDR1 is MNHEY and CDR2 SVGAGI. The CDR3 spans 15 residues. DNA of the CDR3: TGTGCCAGCACCGAAACCGGGACAGTCTCGAGTGGCTACACCTTC. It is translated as CASTETGTVSSGYTF.

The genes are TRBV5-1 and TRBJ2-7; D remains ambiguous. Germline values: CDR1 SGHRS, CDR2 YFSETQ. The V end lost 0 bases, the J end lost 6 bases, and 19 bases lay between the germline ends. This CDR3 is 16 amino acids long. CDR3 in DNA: TGCGCCAGCAGCTTGGAAATCCAATCCGGGTGCCCCGAGCAGTACTTC. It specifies CASSLEIQSGCPEQYF.

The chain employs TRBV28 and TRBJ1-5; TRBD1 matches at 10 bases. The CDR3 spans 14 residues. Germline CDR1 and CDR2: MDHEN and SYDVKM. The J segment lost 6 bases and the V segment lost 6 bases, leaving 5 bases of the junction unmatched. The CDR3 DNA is TGTGCCAGCAGACTGACAGGGGGCCTTCAGCCCCAGCATTTT. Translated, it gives CASRLTGGLQPQHF. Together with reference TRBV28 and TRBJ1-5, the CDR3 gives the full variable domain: DVKVTQSSRYLVKRTGEKVFLECVQDMDHENMFWYRQDPGLGLRLIYFSYDVKMKEKGDIPEGYSVSREKKERFSLILESASTNQTSMYLCASRLTGGLQPQHFGDGTRLSIL.

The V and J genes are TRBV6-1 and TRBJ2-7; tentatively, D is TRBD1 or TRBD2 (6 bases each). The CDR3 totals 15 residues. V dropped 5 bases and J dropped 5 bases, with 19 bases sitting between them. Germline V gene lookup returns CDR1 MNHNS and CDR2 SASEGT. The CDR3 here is CASSKRGAVGDEQYF. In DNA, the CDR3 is TGTGCCAGCAGTAAAAGGGGGGCCGTCGGGGACGAGCAGTACTTC.

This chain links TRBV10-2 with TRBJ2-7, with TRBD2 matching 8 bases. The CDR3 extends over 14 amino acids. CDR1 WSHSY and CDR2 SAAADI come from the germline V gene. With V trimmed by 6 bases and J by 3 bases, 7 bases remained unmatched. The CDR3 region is CASSSRAGVYEQYF. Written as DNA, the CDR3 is TGCGCCAGCAGCTCTAGAGCGGGAGTCTACGAGCAGTACTTC.

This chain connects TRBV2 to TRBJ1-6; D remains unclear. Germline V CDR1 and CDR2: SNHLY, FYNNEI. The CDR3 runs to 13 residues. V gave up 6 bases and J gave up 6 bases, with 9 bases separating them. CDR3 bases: TGTGCCAGCAGGGCGGTACGTAATTCACCCCTCCACTTT. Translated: CASRAVRNSPLHF.

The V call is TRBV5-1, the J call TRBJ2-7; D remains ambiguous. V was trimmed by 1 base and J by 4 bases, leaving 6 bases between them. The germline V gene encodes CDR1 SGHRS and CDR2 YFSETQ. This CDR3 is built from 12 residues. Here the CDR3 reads CASSLSQYEQYF. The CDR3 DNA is TGCGCCAGCAGCTTGTCCCAGTACGAGCAGTACTTC.

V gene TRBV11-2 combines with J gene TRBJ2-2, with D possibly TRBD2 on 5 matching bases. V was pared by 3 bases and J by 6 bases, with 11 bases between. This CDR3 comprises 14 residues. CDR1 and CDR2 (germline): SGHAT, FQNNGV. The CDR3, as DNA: TGTGCCAGCAGCTTTTTAGGAGGTGCCGGGGAGCTGTTTTTT. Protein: CASSFLGGAGELFF.

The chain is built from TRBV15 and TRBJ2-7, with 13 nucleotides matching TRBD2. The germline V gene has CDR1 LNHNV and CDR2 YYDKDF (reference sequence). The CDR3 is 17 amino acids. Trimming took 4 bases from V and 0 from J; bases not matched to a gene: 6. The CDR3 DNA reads TGTGCCACCAGCACTGGACTAGCGGGAGTTAGCTCCTACGAGCAGTACTTC. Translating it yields CATSTGLAGVSSYEQYF.

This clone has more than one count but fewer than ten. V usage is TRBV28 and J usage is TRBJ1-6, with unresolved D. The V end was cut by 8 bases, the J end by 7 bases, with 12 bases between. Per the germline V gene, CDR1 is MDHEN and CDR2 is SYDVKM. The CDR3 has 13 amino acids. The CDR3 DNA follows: TGTGCCAGCCATGCAGAGAGAAATTCACCCCTCCACTTT. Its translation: CASHAERNSPLHF. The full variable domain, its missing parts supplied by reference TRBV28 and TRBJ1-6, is DVKVTQSSRYLVKRTGEKVFLECVQDMDHENMFWYRQDPGLGLRLIYFSYDVKMKEKGDIPEGYSVSREKKERFSLILESASTNQTSMYLCASHAERNSPLHFGNGTRLTVT.